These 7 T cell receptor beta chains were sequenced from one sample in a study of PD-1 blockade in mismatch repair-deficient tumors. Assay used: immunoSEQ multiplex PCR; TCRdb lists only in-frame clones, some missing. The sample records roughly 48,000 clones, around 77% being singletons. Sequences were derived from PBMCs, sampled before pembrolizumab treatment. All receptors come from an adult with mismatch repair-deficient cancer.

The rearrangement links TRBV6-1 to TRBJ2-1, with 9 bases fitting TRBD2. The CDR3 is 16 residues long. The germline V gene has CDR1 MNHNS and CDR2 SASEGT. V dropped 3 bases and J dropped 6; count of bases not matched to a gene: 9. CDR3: CASSDGLARGGNEQFF. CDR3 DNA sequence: TGTGCCAGCAGTGACGGACTAGCGAGAGGGGGCAATGAGCAGTTCTTC.

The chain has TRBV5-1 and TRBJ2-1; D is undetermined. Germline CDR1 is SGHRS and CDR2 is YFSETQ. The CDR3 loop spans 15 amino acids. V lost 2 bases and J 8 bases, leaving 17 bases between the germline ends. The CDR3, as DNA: TGCGCCAGCAGCTTCTTAGGTGGGCAAGGCGATGAGCAGTTCTTC. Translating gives CASSFLGGQGDEQFF.

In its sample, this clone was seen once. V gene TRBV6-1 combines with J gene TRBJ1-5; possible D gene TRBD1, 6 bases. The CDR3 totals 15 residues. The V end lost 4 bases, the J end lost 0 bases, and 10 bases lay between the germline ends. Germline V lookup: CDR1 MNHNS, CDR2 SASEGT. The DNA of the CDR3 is TGTGCCAGCAGTGTTTCCAGGGGTAGCAATCAGCCCCAGCATTTT. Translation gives CASSVSRGSNQPQHF.

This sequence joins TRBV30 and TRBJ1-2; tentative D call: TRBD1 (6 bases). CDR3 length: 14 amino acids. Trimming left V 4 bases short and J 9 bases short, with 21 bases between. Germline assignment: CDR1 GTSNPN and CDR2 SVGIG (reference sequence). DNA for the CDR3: TGTGCCTGGACCGAACAGGGCGTCGGTGGTAGCTACACCTTC. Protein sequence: CAWTEQGVGGSYTF. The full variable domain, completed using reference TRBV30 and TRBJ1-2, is SQTIHQWPATLVQPVGSPLSLECTVEGTSNPNLYWYRQAAGRGLQLLFYSVGIGQISSEVPQNLSASRPQDRQFILSSKKLLLSDSGFYLCAWTEQGVGGSYTFGSGTRLTVV.

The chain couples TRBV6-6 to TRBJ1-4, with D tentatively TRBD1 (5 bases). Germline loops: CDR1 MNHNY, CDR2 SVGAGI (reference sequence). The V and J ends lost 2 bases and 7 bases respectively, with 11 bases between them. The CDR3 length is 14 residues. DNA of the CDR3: TGTGCCAGCAGTTACGGCAGGGTCGGTGAAAAACTGTTTTTT. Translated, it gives CASSYGRVGEKLFF.

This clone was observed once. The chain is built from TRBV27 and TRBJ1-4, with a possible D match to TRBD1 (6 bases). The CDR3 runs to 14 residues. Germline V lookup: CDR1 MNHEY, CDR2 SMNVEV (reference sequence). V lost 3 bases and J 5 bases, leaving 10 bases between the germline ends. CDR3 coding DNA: TGTGCCAGCAGTTTTAGCCAGGGGAATGAAAAACTGTTTTTT. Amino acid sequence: CASSFSQGNEKLFF. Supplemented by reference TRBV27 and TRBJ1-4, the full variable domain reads EAQVTQNPRYLITVTGKKLTVTCSQNMNHEYMSWYRQDPGLGLRQIYYSMNVEVTDKGDVPEGYKVSRKEKRNFPLILESPSPNQTSLYFCASSFSQGNEKLFFGSGTQLSVL.

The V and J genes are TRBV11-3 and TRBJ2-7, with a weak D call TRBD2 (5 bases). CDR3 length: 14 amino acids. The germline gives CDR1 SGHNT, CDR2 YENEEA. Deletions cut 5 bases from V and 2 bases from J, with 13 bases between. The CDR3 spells CASSAAAETYEQYF. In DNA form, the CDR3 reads TGTGCCAGCAGCGCAGCGGCCGAAACCTACGAGCAGTACTTC.